This T cell receptor beta chain originates from a study of regulatory T cells in long-lasting Graves disease. With respect to this clonotype: An end of the junction differs from the germline gene, which may be a read error.

This sample's time point: newly diagnosed GD, antithyroid drugs for less than 3 months. The TCR library was made from RNA that had been extracted from PBMCs in TRIzol. Libraries of TCR beta came from iRepertoire HTBI primers plus Arm-PCR of CDR3 regions. TCRdb ran MiXCR on the multiplex PCR reads and lists one entry per CDR3 protein. In the table there are a few hundred thousand distinct CDR3 sequences, over 15% of which are singletons. This sample also belongs to another study, concerning T cells in Graves' hyperthyroidism and ophthalmopathy.

This TCR derives from a man aged 35-49 years with Graves disease. Sequencing used peripheral blood mononuclear cells (PBMCs), obtained at new diagnosis, from a patient treated with antithyroid drugs.

The CDR3 bases are TGTGCCAGCAGCTTGGTGCCCCAGGGCTACGAGCAGTACTTC. Translated: CASSLVPQGYEQYF. J is TRBJ2-7 and V is TRBV5-1; possible D gene TRBD1, 5 bases. Germline assignment: CDR1 SGHRS and CDR2 YFSETQ. There are 14 residues in the CDR3.